The clone carrying this T cell receptor beta chain was picked up a small number of times. Its antigen is unknown. Trimming at V came to 6 bases and at J to 5 bases, leaving 4 bases not matched to a gene. This CDR3 has 13 amino acids. This sample was included in a study of T cell repertoires in cytomegalovirus infection. At the level of the study: From public TCR beta signatures came an indication of both CMV infection and matching HLA type. Study-wide findings and caveats: People with CMV and the relevant HLA were identified by cumulative public TCR beta family frequency. HLA-C-restricted TCR beta clonotypes specific for CMV led the ex vivo response.

TCRdb reprocessed the reads with MiXCR, giving one entry per CDR3 protein. The sample contains about 140,000 distinct CDR3 sequences, about 6.5% of which appear only once. The genes are TRBV12-3 or TRBV12-4 and TRBJ1-2; 9 bases map to TRBD1. Sequencing was done on a sample of PBMCs. This TCR came from a human donor in good health (CMV status not recorded). Some clones in this sample may be carry-over from other donors' samples. The CDR3 here is CASRSTGGYGYTF. CDR3 DNA sequence: TGTGCCAGCAGGTCGACAGGGGGTTATGGCTACACCTTC.